Presented here are 12 T cell receptor beta chains from one specimen sequenced in a study of radiation and T cells in renal cell carcinoma. Method: immunoSEQ multiplex PCR; TCRdb's copy keeps in-frame clones and lacks some. The table includes about 150,000 clones, about 87% detected once. Documented time point: baseline pretreatment blood. Treatment meaning: 15 Gy SBRT to primary tumor, nephrectomy 4 weeks later. The material was blood, obtained from a patient whose treatment included radiotherapy and nephrectomy. The receptors derive from a woman in her sixties or seventies with renal cell carcinoma.

The chain uses TRBV27 and TRBJ2-3, with 9 bases fitting TRBD2. Germline V gene data show CDR1 as MNHEY and CDR2 as SMNVEV (reference sequence). The CDR3 runs 16 residues. With V trimmed by 6 bases and J by 0 bases, 7 bases remained unmatched. Here the CDR3 reads CASSRRGGRSTDTQYF. Written as DNA, the CDR3 is TGTGCCAGCAGCCGGCGGGGGGGACGGAGCACAGATACGCAGTATTTT.

The V and J genes are TRBV9 and TRBJ2-5; the match to TRBD2 covers 12 bases. Germline loops: CDR1 SGDLS, CDR2 YYNGEE. The CDR3 runs 16 residues. With 4 bases clipped from V and 2 bases from J, the junction kept 6 bases outside the gene matches. The CDR3 here is CASSPGGTSGQETQYF. The CDR3 region has the DNA TGTGCCAGCAGCCCAGGTGGGACTAGCGGGCAAGAGACCCAGTACTTC.

This clone turned up a few times. The chain uses TRBV4-3 and TRBJ1-5; D gene uncertain. The CDR3 covers 13 residues. V lost 0 bases and J 7 bases, leaving 7 bases between the germline ends. Germline CDR1 reads LGHNA; CDR2 reads YSLEER. The CDR3 sequence: CASSQDQRQPQHF. DNA of the CDR3: TGCGCCAGCAGCCAAGATCAAAGGCAGCCCCAGCATTTT.

The V call is TRBV18, the J call TRBJ2-3; unclear D gene. V was clipped by 1 base and J by 3 bases, with 2 bases between them. Germline V gene lookup returns CDR1 KGHSH and CDR2 LQKENI. The CDR3 has 12 residues. CDR3 sequence reads: CASSPQTDTQYF. CDR3 nucleotides: TGTGCCAGCTCACCACAGACAGATACGCAGTATTTT.

In nucleotides, the CDR3 is TGTGCCAGCAGTTACTCGACATACCCACAGGGCTACGAGCAGTACTTC. Encoded protein: CASSYSTYPQGYEQYF. The chain links TRBV6-5 to TRBJ2-7; tentative D call: TRBD1 (6 bases). CDR1 MNHEY and CDR2 SVGAGI come from the germline V gene. V shed 0 bases and J shed 3 bases, with 15 bases lying between them. CDR3 length: 16 amino acids.

Note on this clone: The same CDR3 arises from other DNA sequences in this sample as well. The chain couples TRBV4-3 to TRBJ2-7, with 8 bases aligning to TRBD2. The J segment lost 0 bases and the V segment lost 0 bases, leaving 4 bases of the junction unmatched. The germline V gene has CDR1 LGHNA and CDR2 YSLEER. The CDR3 is made up of 16 amino acids. The CDR3 protein is CASSQDLAGSSYEQYF. CDR3 in DNA: TGCGCCAGCAGCCAAGATCTAGCGGGCAGCTCCTACGAGCAGTACTTC.

CDR3 in amino acids: CASSSGLAVVYEQFF. CDR3 in DNA: TGTGCCAGCAGCTCTGGACTAGCGGTTGTCTATGAGCAGTTCTTC. This chain links TRBV11-2 with TRBJ2-1; 10 bases match TRBD2. Germline CDR1 SGHAT, CDR2 FQNNGV. The trim removed 4 bases at V and 8 bases at J, leaving 8 bases unmatched. This CDR3 is 15 amino acids long.

V and J are TRBV18 and TRBJ1-2; TRBD1 might be the D (6 bases). The CDR3 covers 15 residues. Per the germline V gene, CDR1 is KGHSH and CDR2 is LQKENI. Trimming removed 0 bases from V and 4 bases from J, with 12 bases in between. The CDR3 loop is CASSPPTGLIYGYTF. In DNA, the CDR3 is TGTGCCAGCTCACCACCCACAGGGCTGATCTATGGCTACACCTTC.

The chain combines TRBV2 with TRBJ2-2; 7 positions agree with TRBD1. Per germline, CDR1 SNHLY and CDR2 FYNNEI. V was clipped by 4 bases and J by 6 bases; unmatched bases: 8. The CDR3 has 15 amino acids. The CDR3 DNA follows: TGTGCCAGCAGTGTCTCGACAGGGCTCTCCGGGGAGCTGTTTTTT. Amino acids: CASSVSTGLSGELFF.

The chain uses TRBV30 and TRBJ2-7; D is ambiguous. Trimming stripped 5 bases from V and 2 bases from J, with 7 bases between. Looked up from germline, CDR1 is GTSNPN and CDR2 is SVGIG (reference sequence). CDR3 length: 11 residues. As DNA, the CDR3 is TGTGCCTGGGGACGCACCTACGAGCAGTACTTC. Amino acid sequence: CAWGRTYEQYF.

The chain uses TRBV19 and TRBJ1-2; no clear D gene. The V gene lost 8 bases and the J gene lost 2 bases, with 21 bases spanning the gap. The CDR3 has 16 residues. Germline V gene lookup returns CDR1 LNHDA and CDR2 SQIVND (reference sequence). The CDR3 is CASSPVHHGPNYGYTF. The CDR3 DNA follows: TGTGCCAGTTCTCCCGTACATCACGGTCCCAACTATGGCTACACCTTC.

The V gene is TRBV2, the J gene TRBJ2-6; D gene ambiguous. The CDR3 extends over 15 amino acids. Germline V gene data show CDR1 as SNHLY and CDR2 as FYNNEI. Deletions cut 3 bases from V and 0 bases from J, with 6 bases between. CDR3 in amino acids: CASSDHFSGANVLTF. The CDR3 DNA sequence: TGTGCCAGCAGTGATCACTTCTCTGGGGCCAACGTCCTGACTTTC.